The following is a TCR beta chain sequence with its context. The repertoire was sequenced with immunoSEQ multiplex PCR; TCRdb's copy has only in-frame clones and lacks some. The sample contains approximately 300,000 clones, approximately 81% of which appear only once. Germline V gives CDR1 SEHNR, CDR2 FQNEAQ (reference sequence). With 1 base clipped from V and 0 bases from J, the junction kept 8 bases outside the gene matches. This CDR3 spans 19 amino acids. This entry is derived from a study of blood T cell repertoires in COVID-19. Across the whole study: Sample material is recorded as cDNA or gDNA derived from T cells, B-cell-depleted T cells, or PBMCs.

Which cohort a participant joined came from the clinical history participants gave. Sequenced: PBMCs or T cells enriched from blood (not recorded which). The sequence was collected from a woman in her twenties or thirties who had been exposed to COVID-19. V usage is TRBV7-9 and J usage is TRBJ1-5; 11 bases are a match to TRBD1. The CDR3 spells CASSLGTGGRHGSNQPQHF. DNA of the CDR3: TGTGCCAGCAGCTTAGGGACAGGGGGCCGGCATGGTAGCAATCAGCCCCAGCATTTT.